The 16 T cell receptor beta chains below come from one sample, sequenced in a study of T cells in Graves' hyperthyroidism and ophthalmopathy. What was amplified from RNA transcripts were TCR beta CDR3 regions. Primed by the HTBI set, a first-round RT-PCR was run on the TCR CDR3. TCRdb re-called the multiplex PCR reads through MiXCR, storing one row per CDR3 protein. This table has approximately 400,000 distinct CDR3 sequences, 15% to 17% appearing once. The sample taken for sequencing was blood. The source is a woman aged 18-29 years with Graves' hyperthyroidism.

This clonotype was counted at least ten times. This sequence joins TRBV11-2 and TRBJ2-7; D perhaps matches TRBD1 (6 bases). From germline, CDR1 is SGHAT and CDR2 FQNNGV. Trimming took off 3 bases at V and 2 bases at J, with 8 bases between the two ends. The CDR3 runs to 13 residues. This chain's CDR3 is CASSFGQTYEQYF. CDR3 nucleotide sequence: TGTGCCAGCAGCTTCGGACAGACCTACGAGCAGTACTTC.

The chain links TRBV20-1 to TRBJ2-5; D is uncertain. This CDR3 region has 11 residues. Germline lookup yields CDR1 DFQATT and CDR2 SNEGSKA (reference sequence). V was clipped by 0 bases and J by 7 bases, with 6 bases between them. The CDR3 DNA sequence: TGCAGTGCTAGAGATGATGCGACCCAGTACTTC. This translates into CSARDDATQYF.

This clonotype has only one observation. This chain joins TRBV19 and TRBJ1-5; 9 nucleotides align to TRBD1. The CDR3 is made up of 14 amino acids. The trim removed 6 bases at V and 0 bases at J, leaving 0 bases unmatched. The germline V gene has CDR1 LNHDA and CDR2 SQIVND (reference sequence). Here the CDR3 reads CASRDRGSNQPQHF. The CDR3 nucleotides are TGTGCCAGTAGGGACAGGGGTAGCAATCAGCCCCAGCATTTT. The full variable domain, completed using reference TRBV19 and TRBJ1-5, is DGGITQSPKYLFRKEGQNVTLSCEQNLNHDAMYWYRQDPGQGLRLIYYSQIVNDFQKGDIAEGYSVSREKKESFPLTVTSAQKNPTAFYLCASRDRGSNQPQHFGDGTRLSIL.

This clonotype appeared many times. The chain is built from TRBV6-1 and TRBJ2-1, with TRBD2 identical over 10 bases. The CDR3 spans 15 residues. From germline, CDR1 is MNHNS and CDR2 SASEGT. V shed 2 bases and J 9 bases; nucleotides not matched to a gene: 7. The CDR3 DNA reads TGTGCCAGCAGTGAACAAGCGGGGGGGCATCGTGAGCAGTTCTTC. Residues: CASSEQAGGHREQFF.

This clonotype was counted many times. The gene calls are TRBV2 and TRBJ2-1; 10 bases align to TRBD2. Per the germline V gene, CDR1 is SNHLY and CDR2 is FYNNEI. The CDR3 loop spans 15 amino acids. Trimming took 4 bases from V and 9 from J; bases not matched to a gene: 9. CDR3 coding DNA: TGTGCCAGCAGTGGTTCTAGCGGGGGATTTGGTGAGCAGTTCTTC. Encoded protein: CASSGSSGGFGEQFF.

The chain combines TRBV29-1 with TRBJ1-2; D is unclear. Germline V gives CDR1 SQVTM, CDR2 ANQGSEA. This CDR3 contains 14 residues. V was trimmed by 5 bases and J by 0 bases, leaving 13 bases between them. The CDR3 reads CSVKTRLSNYGYTF. CDR3 bases: TGCAGCGTTAAGACAAGACTTTCTAACTATGGCTACACCTTC.

Only a few counts were recorded for this clonotype. Since a much larger clone is just one base distant, this may be a read error. The chain carries TRBV6-2 or TRBV6-3 and TRBJ1-2; 8 nucleotides line up with TRBD1. There are 13 residues in the CDR3. In germline, CDR1 is MNHEY, CDR2 SVGEGT. The CDR3 spells CASTLQGVYGCTF. The CDR3 bases are TGTGCCAGCACCCTACAGGGGGTATATGGCTGCACCTTC.

This clonotype was seen ten or more times. The chain employs TRBV2 and TRBJ2-7, with TRBD1 identical over 9 bases. V shed 7 bases and J 2 bases; nucleotides not matched to a gene: 6. The germline gives CDR1 SNHLY, CDR2 FYNNEI. The CDR3 extends over 14 amino acids. The CDR3: CASTLTGGPYEQYF. CDR3 coding DNA: TGTGCCAGCACTTTGACAGGGGGGCCCTACGAGCAGTACTTC.

A remark on this clonotype: A much more abundant neighbour one base away suggests this may be a read error. This chain joins TRBV5-6 and TRBJ2-5; TRBD2 matches at 14 bases. The CDR3 extends over 16 amino acids. CDR1 is SGHDT, CDR2 YYEEEE, per germline. The CDR3 reads CASGFGLAGGLETQYF. The CDR3 DNA follows: TGTGCCAGCGGCTTCGGACTAGCGGGAGGTTTGGAGACCCAGTACTTC.

This clonotype was seen repeatedly, ten times or more. The chain joins TRBV5-7 to TRBJ2-1; D is perhaps TRBD1 (6 bases). TRBV5-7 is recorded as an ORF, its role being uncertain. The CDR3 is made up of 15 amino acids. V lost 0 bases and J 3 bases, leaving 10 bases between the germline ends. CDR3 protein: CASSLEGVGYNEQFF. As DNA, the CDR3 is TGTGCCAGCAGCTTGGAGGGGGTGGGCTACAATGAGCAGTTCTTC.

As for this clonotype: With a much larger clone just one base away, this may be a read error. This chain joins TRBV11-3 and TRBJ2-2; TRBD1 might be the D (5 bases). V shed 1 base and J shed 7 bases, with 19 bases lying between them. From germline, CDR1 is SGHNT and CDR2 YENEEA. The CDR3 extends over 17 amino acids. The CDR3 loop is CASSLGDSRVNGGELFF. CDR3 nucleotides: TGTGCCAGCAGCTTAGGAGACAGCAGGGTCAACGGCGGGGAGCTGTTTTTT.

This clonotype was detected a few times. The germline gene is not matched at one end of the junction; a read error may be the cause. The chain combines TRBV4-2 with TRBJ2-3; D perhaps matches TRBD2 (7 bases). CDR1 is LGHNA and CDR2 is YNFKEQ in the germline V gene. CDR3 length: 16 residues. DNA of the CDR3: TGTGCCAGCAGCCAAAAAGGGGGGGGGCGTGGAGATACGCAGTTTTTT. Its protein is CASSQKGGGRGDTQFF.

This clonotype occurred many times. This chain connects TRBV10-3 to TRBJ2-1; D is uncertain. This CDR3 spans 16 amino acids. From germline, CDR1 is ENHRY and CDR2 SYGVKD. V gave up 3 bases and J gave up 0 bases, with 12 bases separating them. CDR3 protein: CAISDTDESSYNEQFF. In DNA, the CDR3 is TGTGCCATCAGTGATACGGACGAGAGCTCCTACAATGAGCAGTTCTTC.

This clonotype appeared many times. The chain carries TRBV7-9 and TRBJ1-2; D might be TRBD1 (5 bases). The V end lost 4 bases, the J end lost 0 bases, and 9 bases lay between the germline ends. The CDR3 extends over 14 amino acids. Germline assignment: CDR1 SEHNR and CDR2 FQNEAQ (reference sequence). The CDR3 bases are TGTGCCAGCAGCTCTTGGACACCTAACTATGGCTACACCTTC. This sequence encodes CASSSWTPNYGYTF.

In this sample, this clonotype turned up many times. The CDR3 DNA reads TGTGCCAGCATACGTGGACAGCCCTACGAGCAGTACTTC. Translating it yields CASIRGQPYEQYF. The genes are TRBV28 and TRBJ2-7; perhaps TRBD1 as D (6 bases). Deletions cut 7 bases from V and 2 bases from J, with 12 bases between. CDR3 length equals 13 residues. The germline V gene has CDR1 MDHEN and CDR2 SYDVKM.

V and J are TRBV20-1 and TRBJ1-5; the D is unclear. Germline CDR1 is DFQATT and CDR2 is SNEGSKA (reference sequence). There are 14 residues in the CDR3. Trimming took off 0 bases at V and 4 bases at J, with 10 bases between the two ends. For the CDR3, the DNA is TGCAGTGCTAGAGATGAAGGGAGGAATCAGCCCCAGCATTTT. Its translation: CSARDEGRNQPQHF.